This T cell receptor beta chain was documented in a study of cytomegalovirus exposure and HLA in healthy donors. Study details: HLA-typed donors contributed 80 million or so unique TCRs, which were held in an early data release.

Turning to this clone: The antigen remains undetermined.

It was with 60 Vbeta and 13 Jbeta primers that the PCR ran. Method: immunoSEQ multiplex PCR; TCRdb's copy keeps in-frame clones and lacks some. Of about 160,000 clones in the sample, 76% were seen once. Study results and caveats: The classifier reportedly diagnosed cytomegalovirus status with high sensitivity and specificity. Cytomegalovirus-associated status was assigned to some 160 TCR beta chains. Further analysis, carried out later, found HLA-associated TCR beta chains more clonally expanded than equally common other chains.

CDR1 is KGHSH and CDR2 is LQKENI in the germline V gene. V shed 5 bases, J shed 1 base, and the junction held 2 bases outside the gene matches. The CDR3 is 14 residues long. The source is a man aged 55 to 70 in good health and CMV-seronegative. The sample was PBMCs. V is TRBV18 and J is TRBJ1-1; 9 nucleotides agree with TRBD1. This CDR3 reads CASSRDRENTEAFF. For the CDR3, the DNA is TGTGCCAGCTCAAGGGACAGGGAGAACACTGAAGCTTTCTTT.